A selection of T cell receptor beta chains follows, all from one sample in a study of Ad26.COV2.S vaccination and SARS-CoV-2 variants. The table came from immunoSEQ multiplex PCR; TCRdb's copy has only in-frame clones and leaves some out. The table shows about 440,000 clones, with 90% occurring only once. Material: peripheral blood, obtained in a trial of Ad26.COV2.S vaccine versus placebo. The receptors were gathered from a person aged 18-65 years who received the Ad26.COV2.S COVID-19 vaccine or a placebo. Both conserved end residues are part of each CDR3. Each record gives: J gene, clone size, D gene, V gene, CDR3 DNA, CDR3 protein. D genes are given only for firm matches. Some rows mark clone size as missing; the rest say once, few, many or name a class of expanded clone.

>TRBJ2-3|NA|TRBD1|TRBV19
TGTGCCAGTAGTATATCCAGGGGGACAGATACGCAGTATTTT
CASSISRGTDTQYF
>TRBJ2-1|NA|TRBD2|TRBV19
TGTGCCAGTAGTATAGCGTCCGCGCCCCTAGCGGTCTGGAATGAGCAGTTCTTC
CASSIASAPLAVWNEQFF
>TRBJ2-1|NA|NA|TRBV25-1
TGTGCCAGCAGTGAGGTTTTGAGCTCCTACAATGAGCAGTTCTTC
CASSEVLSSYNEQFF
>TRBJ2-3|once|TRBD2|TRBV19
TGTGCCAGTAGTACCAGCTGGCGGGAGTTCGGTACGCAGTATTTT
CASSTSWREFGTQYF
>TRBJ2-7|NA|NA|TRBV7-9
TGTGCCAGCAGCTTCATACCCTACGAGCAGTACTTC
CASSFIPYEQYF
>TRBJ2-2|once|TRBD2|TRBV27
TGTGCCAGCAGTTTAATGGCGGGAGTCCCCGGGGAGCTGTTTTTT
CASSLMAGVPGELFF
>TRBJ1-6|once|NA|TRBV24-1
TGTGCCACCAGTGATCCCGGTGGCCCCCTCCACTTT
CATSDPGGPLHF
>TRBJ2-1|few|NA|TRBV19
TGTGCCAGTAGTTCCCACGGGGTGGCGGGCGTTGGGAATGAGCAGTTCTTC
CASSSHGVAGVGNEQFF
>TRBJ2-2|NA|TRBD2|TRBV2
TGTGCCAGCAGCCCGGGACTAGCGGTGACCGGGGAGCTGTTTTTT
CASSPGLAVTGELFF
>TRBJ2-5|NA|NA|TRBV7-3
TGTGCCAGCAGTCCTACCGCGGGGCAAGAGACCCAGTACTTC
CASSPTAGQETQYF
>TRBJ1-2|NA|TRBD1|TRBV6-5
TGTGCCAGCAGAGCAGACAGGGGGCTTGTTGGCTACACCTTC
CASRADRGLVGYTF
>TRBJ1-4|NA|NA|TRBV25-1
TGTGCCAGCAGTCCCCCGGGACACCTTAATGAAAAACTGTTTTTT
CASSPPGHLNEKLFF
>TRBJ2-1|NA|NA|TRBV13
TGTGCCAGCAGCTTAGTAACCAGGCCCCATGAGCAGTTCTTC
CASSLVTRPHEQFF
>TRBJ2-7|NA|TRBD1|TRBV7-9
TGTGCCGGAAGGACAGGGGTCGGCTACGAGCAGTACTTC
CAGRTGVGYEQYF
>TRBJ2-7|NA|TRBD1|TRBV6-5
TGTGCCAGCATTCGGGACAGGGGAGGCTCCTACGAGCAGTACTTC
CASIRDRGGSYEQYF
>TRBJ2-5|NA|NA|TRBV5-1
TGCGCCAGCAGCCACTTACTGGGCCGACAAGAGACCCAGTACTTC
CASSHLLGRQETQYF
>TRBJ2-4|NA|TRBD2|TRBV19
TGTGCCAGTAACCCCGGGAGGGCCAAAAACATTCAGTACTTC
CASNPGRAKNIQYF
>TRBJ2-1|NA|TRBD1|TRBV5-1
TGCGCCAGCAGCTTGAGACAGGGTCGGAATGAGCAGTTCTTC
CASSLRQGRNEQFF
>TRBJ2-5|NA|TRBD2|TRBV19
TGTGCCAGTAGTCTGCGATTTCTAGCGGGGAAAGAGACCCAGTACTTC
CASSLRFLAGKETQYF
>TRBJ1-1|NA|NA|TRBV18
TGTGCCAGCTCACCACAGGGGGACACTGAAGCTTTCTTT
CASSPQGDTEAFF
>TRBJ2-2|NA|NA|TRBV9
TGTGCCAGCAGCACCCCCTTGGGGCTAAACACCGGGGAGCTGTTTTTT
CASSTPLGLNTGELFF
>TRBJ1-6|few|NA|TRBV11-1
TGTGCCAGCAGCTTATATAGCCAGGTTAGGAATTCACCCCTCCACTTT
CASSLYSQVRNSPLHF
>TRBJ2-3|NA|NA|TRBV29-1
TGCAGCGTTGACGGCGGGAGCACAGATACGCAGTATTTT
CSVDGGSTDTQYF
>TRBJ2-3|NA|TRBD1|TRBV24-1
TGTGCCACCAGTGCCGTCGCGGGACAGGGGAAAACAGATACGCAGTATTTT
CATSAVAGQGKTDTQYF
>TRBJ1-6|NA|NA|TRBV13
TGTGCCAGCACCTTGTGGGGGAGCAATTCACCCCTCCACTTT
CASTLWGSNSPLHF
>TRBJ1-2|NA|NA|TRBV28
TGTGCCAGCAGTTTAGTAGCAGGGTCGGGTAACTATGGCTACACCTTC
CASSLVAGSGNYGYTF
>TRBJ1-2|few|TRBD1|TRBV19
TGTGCCAGTAGTATCCGCCGCGGGACAGGGGGTGGCTACACCTTC
CASSIRRGTGGGYTF
>TRBJ2-3|NA|TRBD1|TRBV18
TGTGCCAGCTCCCCCGGGGACAGGGGCACAGATACGCAGTATTTT
CASSPGDRGTDTQYF
>TRBJ1-1|NA|TRBD1|TRBV27
TGTGCCAGCAGTTTCCATTATACAGGGGACACTGAAGCTTTCTTT
CASSFHYTGDTEAFF
>TRBJ1-1|NA|TRBD1|TRBV5-1
TGCGCCAGCAGCCAGACAGGGTGGAACACTGAAGCTTTCTTT
CASSQTGWNTEAFF
>TRBJ2-3|NA|TRBD2|TRBV11-2
TGTGCCAGCAGCTTAGGGGGGCTAGCGGGAGGGCCGAGAGATACGCAGTATTTT
CASSLGGLAGGPRDTQYF
>TRBJ2-7|NA|NA|TRBV2
TGTGCCAGCAGTGAAGAGGGGGACCCAGCCTACGAGCAGTACTTC
CASSEEGDPAYEQYF
>TRBJ2-1|NA|NA|TRBV5-1
TGCGCCAGCAGCCCGAATTGGGATGAGCAGTTCTTC
CASSPNWDEQFF
>TRBJ2-2|NA|NA|TRBV6-4
TGTGCCAGCAGTGAGGTTTTCGCGAACACCGGGGAGCTGTTTTTT
CASSEVFANTGELFF
>TRBJ1-1|NA|NA|TRBV6-2/TRBV6-3
TGTGCCAGCAGTTACGACGGCATTCCACTCATGAACACTGAAGCTTTCTTT
CASSYDGIPLMNTEAFF
>TRBJ2-7|NA|TRBD2|TRBV5-1
TGCGCCAGCAGCTTTGGTTTCGGGGGGGAGCAGTACTTC
CASSFGFGGEQYF
>TRBJ2-7|once|NA|TRBV28
TGTGCCAGCAGTTCGTTACAAACCTACGAGCAGTACTTC
CASSSLQTYEQYF
>TRBJ2-7|NA|TRBD1|TRBV10-3
TGTGCCATCAGTGAGACAGGGGGCAACGAGCAGTACTTC
CAISETGGNEQYF
>TRBJ1-1|NA|TRBD1|TRBV9
TGTGCCAGCAGCTCCGGGACAGCGAACACTGAAGCTTTCTTT
CASSSGTANTEAFF
>TRBJ2-1|NA|NA|TRBV2
TGTGCCAGCAGCCTGAGAGGGGGACTCTTCAATGAGCAGTTCTTC
CASSLRGGLFNEQFF
>TRBJ2-7|NA|NA|TRBV7-3
TGTGCCAGCAGCTCCTCCTGGAAGGGCGAGCAGTACTTC
CASSSSWKGEQYF
>TRBJ2-3|NA|TRBD2|TRBV9
TGTGCCAGCAGCTCACGTCTAGGGGCGGCGGGAGAAGGAGATACGCAGTATTTT
CASSSRLGAAGEGDTQYF
>TRBJ2-1|NA|TRBD2|TRBV3-1/TRBV3-2
TGTGCCAGCAGGGGACTAGCGGGAGGGAAATACAATGAGCAGTTCTTC
CASRGLAGGKYNEQFF
>TRBJ2-2|NA|TRBD1|TRBV7-2
TGTGCCAGCAGCTTTTTCTCGCAGGGGGAGGGGGAGCTGTTTTTT
CASSFFSQGEGELFF
>TRBJ1-2|NA|NA|TRBV29-1
TGCAGCGTTAGGCAGGGGAGCTATGGCTACACCTTC
CSVRQGSYGYTF
>TRBJ2-5|once|NA|TRBV7-2
TGTGCCAGCAGCGGGGGGACTCCAGCGGTGCAAGAGACCCAGTACTTC
CASSGGTPAVQETQYF
>TRBJ2-1|NA|TRBD1|TRBV19
TGTGCCAGTAGTATTGCCGGGACAGGGATCTACAATGAGCAGTTCTTC
CASSIAGTGIYNEQFF
>TRBJ2-3|NA|TRBD2|TRBV3-1/TRBV3-2
TGTGCCAGCAGCCAGTGTAGCGGGAGGGCCCACAGCCCCACAGATACGCAGTATTTT
CASSQCSGRAHSPTDTQYF
>TRBJ1-1|NA|NA|TRBV28
TGTGCCAGCACAAAGACAACACTGAACACTGAAGCTTTCTTT
CASTKTTLNTEAFF
>TRBJ2-7|NA|NA|TRBV5-4
TGTGCCAGCAGCTTGGCCAGGGACCACGAGCAGTACTTC
CASSLARDHEQYF
>TRBJ2-1|NA|TRBD1|TRBV28
TGTGCCAGCAGTTTTGGCAGGGGGTACAATGAGCAGTTCTTC
CASSFGRGYNEQFF
>TRBJ2-2|few|NA|TRBV4-2
TGTGCCAGCAGCCAAGTTTTTAACACCGGGGAGCTGTTTTTT
CASSQVFNTGELFF
>TRBJ2-7|NA|NA|TRBV18
TGTGCCAGCTCACCACTTGAAACAGGATACGAGCAGTACTTC
CASSPLETGYEQYF
>TRBJ2-3|NA|TRBD2|TRBV7-2
TGTGCCAGCAGCCTGGGACTAGCGGGAGCGAAGCAGTATTTT
CASSLGLAGAKQYF
>TRBJ2-2|NA|NA|TRBV20-1
TGCAGTGCTAGAGCGAGTACCCTGCTGTTTTTT
CSARASTLLFF
>TRBJ2-7|NA|NA|TRBV15
TGTGCCACCAGCAGAGATCGGGACTTCTCCTACGAGCAGTACTTC
CATSRDRDFSYEQYF
>TRBJ1-5|NA|NA|TRBV24-1
TGTGCCACCAGTGATACGGGGGCATTTCAGCCCCAGCATTTT
CATSDTGAFQPQHF
>TRBJ1-1|NA|NA|TRBV6-5
TGTGCCAGCACCGAGGGGGGGGAAGGAGCTTTCTTT
CASTEGGEGAFF
>TRBJ2-3|NA|TRBD2|TRBV15
TGTGCCACCAGCAGGACTAGCGTCACAGATACGCAGTATTTT
CATSRTSVTDTQYF
>TRBJ2-7|NA|TRBD2|TRBV11-2
TGTGCCAGCAGACAAGTCGTTAGCGGGAGGGGCTACGAGCAGTACTTC
CASRQVVSGRGYEQYF